The 20 T cell receptor beta chains presented below share a single source sample, sequenced in a study of regulatory T cells in long-lasting Graves disease. Arm-PCR of CDR3 regions with iRepertoire HTBI primers generated TCR beta libraries. MiXCR, run by TCRdb on the multiplex PCR reads, gives a single entry per CDR3 protein. The sample has roughly 500,000 distinct CDR3 sequences; approximately 12% are singletons. Time point specified: newly diagnosed GD, antithyroid drugs for less than 3 months. Extracted PBMC RNA gave rise to the TCR library. This sample was also put to use in a study of T cells in Graves' hyperthyroidism and ophthalmopathy.

The sample was peripheral blood mononuclear cells (PBMCs), taken at new diagnosis, from a patient treated with antithyroid drugs. The source is a woman in her twenties or thirties with Graves disease.

The rearrangement links TRBV6-1 to TRBJ2-7; D remains unclear. This CDR3 contains 16 residues. Trimming pared 5 bases from V and 7 bases from J, leaving 24 bases between. Germline V CDR1 and CDR2: MNHNS, SASEGT. The chain's CDR3 is CASSPSVGAVVREQYV. CDR3 coding DNA: TGTGCCAGCAGTCCCTCCGTTGGCGCGGTAGTGAGGGAGCAGTACGTC.

This clonotype was picked up many times. The chain uses TRBV27 and TRBJ1-1, with 8 bases aligning to TRBD1. CDR3 length: 14 residues. After removal of 5 bases from V and 3 bases from J, the junction contained 5 bases not matched to a gene. Germline CDR1 reads MNHEY; CDR2 reads SMNVEV (reference sequence). DNA for the CDR3: TGTGCCAGCAGTACCCGACAGGGGTACACTGAAGCTTTCTTT. Encoded protein: CASSTRQGYTEAFF.

This clonotype was observed at least ten times. The rearrangement uses TRBV11-2 and TRBJ2-3; TRBD1 might be the D (6 bases). V lost 0 bases to trimming and J lost 5 bases, with 9 bases between them. Per the germline V gene, CDR1 is SGHAT and CDR2 is FQNNGV. The CDR3 is made up of 14 amino acids. CDR3 in DNA: TGTGCCAGCAGCTTAGAGGGGGCTGAAGATACGCAGTATTTT. It encodes CASSLEGAEDTQYF. Variable domain in full (rest from reference TRBV11-2 and TRBJ2-3): EAGVAQSPRYKIIEKRQSVAFWCNPISGHATLYWYQQILGQGPKLLIQFQNNGVVDDSQLPKDRFSAERLKGVDSTLKIQPAKLEDSAVYLCASSLEGAEDTQYFGPGTRLTVL.

At least ten counts were recorded for this clonotype. The V gene is TRBV9, the J gene TRBJ2-7; 7 bases line up with TRBD2. The V and J ends lost 7 bases and 0 bases, in that order; junction bases with no gene match: 10. CDR3 length: 15 residues. Germline lookup yields CDR1 SGDLS and CDR2 YYNGEE. The CDR3 DNA reads TGTGCCAGCTCCATGGCTAGCGGTTTCTCCTACGAGCAGTACTTC. This gives the protein CASSMASGFSYEQYF.

This clonotype came up a few times. The chain has TRBV7-2 and TRBJ1-4; D is unclear. CDR1 and CDR2 (germline): SGHTA, FQGNSA. Trimming shortened V by 2 bases and J by 3 bases, and 10 bases separated the two germline ends. CDR3 length equals 15 residues. The CDR3 sequence is CASSLLGVSNEKLFF. CDR3 bases: TGTGCCAGCAGCTTATTAGGCGTCTCTAATGAAAAACTGTTTTTT. Full variable domain (rest looked up from reference TRBV7-2 and TRBJ1-4): GAGVSQSPSNKVTEKGKDVELRCDPISGHTALYWYRQSLGQGLEFLIYFQGNSAPDKSGLPSDRFSAERTGGSVSTLTIQRTQQEDSAVYLCASSLLGVSNEKLFFGSGTQLSVL.

This clonotype was seen a few times. The chain has TRBV5-1 and TRBJ1-2; D unclear. Germline loops: CDR1 SGHRS, CDR2 YFSETQ. Trimming removed 2 bases from V and 2 bases from J, with 10 bases in between. CDR3 length: 14 residues. CDR3 amino acids: CASSLNLGNYGYTF. The CDR3 bases are TGCGCCAGCAGCTTAAATCTGGGGAACTATGGCTACACCTTC.

This clonotype was detected many times. The rearrangement links TRBV6-1 to TRBJ1-5; 7 nucleotides line up with TRBD1. Germline CDR1 reads MNHNS; CDR2 reads SASEGT. V was clipped by 6 bases and J by 2 bases; unmatched bases: 19. There are 19 residues in the CDR3. The CDR3 DNA is TGTGCCAGCAGAGAACATCGGGGGGGGACAGCATCGCGCAATCAGCCCCAGCATTTT. It specifies CASREHRGGTASRNQPQHF.

The table lists this clonotype with a few counts. The V gene is TRBV7-9, the J gene TRBJ1-1; weak D call: TRBD1 (5 bases). Trimming cost V 7 bases and J 1 base, with 28 bases left between them. Germline lookup yields CDR1 SEHNR and CDR2 FQNEAQ (reference sequence). The CDR3 covers 19 residues. This chain's CDR3 is CASTLYYIGGTTWNTEAFF. The CDR3 DNA sequence: TGTGCCAGCACCCTTTACTACATCGGGGGTACGACGTGGAACACTGAAGCTTTCTTT.

V usage is TRBV11-2 and J usage is TRBJ1-5; D is unclear. Germline values: CDR1 SGHAT, CDR2 FQNNGV. This CDR3 region has 15 residues. Trimming cost V 1 base and J 0 bases, with 7 bases left between them. The CDR3 is CASSLGAVSNQPQHF. In DNA, the CDR3 is TGTGCCAGCAGCTTAGGGGCGGTTAGCAATCAGCCCCAGCATTTT.

The table lists this clonotype with many counts. The chain joins TRBV18 to TRBJ1-4, with TRBD1 identical over 7 bases. Germline trimming cut 2 bases from V and 5 bases from J; bases unmatched to any gene: 5. The CDR3 consists of 15 residues. Looked up from germline, CDR1 is KGHSH and CDR2 is LQKENI. The CDR3 reads CASSPFDRENEKLFF. The CDR3 nucleotides read TGTGCCAGCTCACCATTCGACAGGGAGAATGAAAAACTGTTTTTT.

This clonotype was picked up many times. The chain has TRBV11-2 and TRBJ2-5; D may be TRBD1 (5 bases). The V end was cut by 1 base, the J end by 3 bases, with 9 bases between. This CDR3 is 14 amino acids long. The germline CDR1 and CDR2 sequences are SGHAT and FQNNGV. CDR3 in amino acids: CASSLVDRKETQYF. For the CDR3, the DNA is TGTGCCAGCAGCTTAGTCGACAGAAAAGAGACCCAGTACTTC.

This clonotype showed up many times. Here the CDR3 reads CASSLGLAGGPGEQYF. The CDR3 nucleotides are TGCGCCAGCAGCTTGGGGCTAGCGGGAGGGCCAGGCGAGCAGTACTTC. The V and J genes are TRBV5-1 and TRBJ2-7; 12 positions agree with TRBD2. The CDR3 has 16 residues. V trimming: 0 bases; J trimming: 6 bases; junction bases outside the gene matches: 7. Germline V gene lookup returns CDR1 SGHRS and CDR2 YFSETQ.

This clonotype was detected only a few times. The chain uses TRBV7-2 and TRBJ2-7, with TRBD2 as a possible D gene (5 bases). With 1 base removed from V and 5 bases from J, the gap between germline ends came to 12 bases. This CDR3 contains 14 residues. CDR1 is SGHTA and CDR2 is FQGNSA in the germline V gene. In DNA form, the CDR3 reads TGTGCCAGCAGCTTAGGATGGAAGGGAGACGAGCAGTACTTC. It translates to CASSLGWKGDEQYF.

This clonotype came up many times. V is TRBV5-1 and J is TRBJ1-6; 8 bases match TRBD1. Germline trimming cut 2 bases from V and 7 bases from J; bases unmatched to any gene: 5. The germline V gene encodes CDR1 SGHRS and CDR2 YFSETQ. The CDR3 is 15 residues long. For the CDR3, the DNA is TGCGCCAGCAGCTTCCGGACAGGGAAGAATTCACCCCTCCACTTT. It yields the protein CASSFRTGKNSPLHF.

The table lists this clonotype with a count of one. The chain uses TRBV12-5 and TRBJ2-3; no firm D call. The CDR3 spans 14 residues. Germline values: CDR1 LGHNT, CDR2 FRNRAP. Trimming pared 1 base from V and 2 bases from J, leaving 7 bases between. CDR3: CASGLEAPTDTQYF. The CDR3 DNA is TGTGCTAGTGGTTTGGAAGCGCCCACAGATACGCAGTATTTT. Looking up the rest from reference TRBV12-5 and TRBJ2-3 gives the full variable domain: DARVTQTPRHKVTEMGQEVTMRCQPILGHNTVFWYRQTMMQGLELLAYFRNRAPLDDSGMPKDRFSAEMPDATLATLKIQPSEPRDSAVYFCASGLEAPTDTQYFGPGTRLTVL.

In this sample, this clonotype turned up many times. CDR3 protein: CAIKGTGDYEQYF. In DNA, the CDR3 is TGTGCCATCAAGGGGACAGGGGACTACGAGCAGTACTTC. This chain links TRBV10-3 with TRBJ2-7, with 10 bases lining up with TRBD1. This CDR3 region has 13 residues. The V and J ends lost 7 bases and 3 bases, in that order; junction bases with no gene match: 3. Per the germline V gene, CDR1 is ENHRY and CDR2 is SYGVKD.

Concerning this clonotype: One base away lies a much larger clone, so this may be a sequencing read error. The chain employs TRBV14 and TRBJ1-2; D ambiguous. The V gene's germline CDR1 is SGHDN and CDR2 FVKESK. V shed 1 base and J shed 7 bases, with 4 bases lying between them. This CDR3 comprises 11 residues. The CDR3 region is CASSQGSGYTF. DNA of the CDR3: TGTGCCAGCAGCCAAGGTTCTGGCTACACCTTC.

Many counts were recorded for this clonotype. The genes are TRBV11-3 and TRBJ2-2; D might be TRBD1 or TRBD2, each matching 5 bases. With 5 bases removed from V and 11 bases from J, the gap between germline ends came to 15 bases. This CDR3 contains 13 residues. Germline CDR1 reads SGHNT; CDR2 reads YENEEA. The CDR3 region has the DNA TGTGCCAGCAGCCCGGGGCTAGGCGGAGAGCTGTTTTTT. Amino acids: CASSPGLGGELFF.

This clonotype was seen a handful of times. The rearrangement links TRBV11-2 to TRBJ1-3; D is ambiguous. With 4 bases removed from V and 1 base from J, the gap between germline ends came to 11 bases. This CDR3 comprises 15 residues. Germline V gene lookup returns CDR1 SGHAT and CDR2 FQNNGV. The chain's CDR3 is CASSYVLLSGNTIYF. The CDR3 region has the DNA TGTGCCAGCAGCTACGTACTCCTATCTGGAAACACCATATATTTT.

This chain links TRBV5-1 with TRBJ2-1; 9 nucleotides match TRBD1. Germline V gives CDR1 SGHRS, CDR2 YFSETQ. The J segment lost 6 bases and the V segment lost 4 bases, leaving 8 bases of the junction unmatched. The CDR3 consists of 15 residues. In DNA form, the CDR3 reads TGCGCCAGCAGCATCCCGGGACAGGGCCGCAATGAGCAGTTCTTC. Translating gives CASSIPGQGRNEQFF.